Sequencing of this T cell receptor (beta chain) was carried out in a study of blood T cells in healthy people across ages. The V gene end was trimmed by 1 base and the J gene end by 2 bases; junction bases not matched to a gene: 2. In germline, CDR1 is SGHTA, CDR2 FQGNSA. The CDR3 is 15 residues long. It was with a sample-barcoded 5' primer and a J-beta primer mix that a second PCR of roughly 7 to 12 cycles was run. MiXCR, run by TCRdb on the 5' RACE reads, gives a single entry per CDR3 protein. This repertoire shows more than 900,000 distinct CDR3 sequences, 29% found once; its top ten account for roughly 10%. This clonotype was seen many times. These records were also assigned to another study, of T cells of mothers and their children.

The TCR comes from a woman aged 40 to 50 in good health. The material sequenced was blood. This chain links TRBV7-2 with TRBJ2-5; 9 positions match TRBD1. The CDR3 coding sequence is TGTGCCAGCAGCTTAGTGGGACAGGGTCAAGAGACCCAGTACTTC. Amino acids: CASSLVGQGQETQYF.